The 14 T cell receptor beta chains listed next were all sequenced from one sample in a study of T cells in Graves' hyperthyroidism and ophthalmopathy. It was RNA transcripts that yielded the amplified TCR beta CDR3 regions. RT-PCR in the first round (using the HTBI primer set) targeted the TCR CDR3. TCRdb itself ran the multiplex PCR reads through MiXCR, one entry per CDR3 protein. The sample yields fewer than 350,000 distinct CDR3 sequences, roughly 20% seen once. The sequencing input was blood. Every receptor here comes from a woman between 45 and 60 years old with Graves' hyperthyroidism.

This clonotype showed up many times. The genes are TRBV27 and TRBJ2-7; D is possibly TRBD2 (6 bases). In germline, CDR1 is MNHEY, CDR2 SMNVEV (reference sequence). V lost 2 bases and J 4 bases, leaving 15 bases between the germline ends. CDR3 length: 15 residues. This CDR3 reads CASSLAGSSGYEQYF. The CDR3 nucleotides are TGTGCCAGCAGTTTAGCTGGGAGTAGCGGATACGAGCAGTACTTC.

The CDR3 DNA sequence: TGTGCCAGCAACGATGGTCCGGGACAGGGGTCGGAGACCCAGTACTTC. Translated: CASNDGPGQGSETQYF. The J gene is TRBJ2-5, the V gene TRBV6-2 or TRBV6-3; 10 bases align to TRBD1. Germline CDR1 reads MNHEY; CDR2 reads SVGEGT. This CDR3 is built from 16 residues. The V segment lost 7 bases and the J segment 5 bases; nucleotides outside the gene matches: 13.

The DNA for the CDR3 is TGTGCCACCGCAGAATTACGGGACAGGGTACTGGATGGCTACACCTTC. Translation gives CATAELRDRVLDGYTF. This chain uses TRBV28 with TRBJ1-2; the match to TRBD1 covers 9 bases. Germline-derived CDR1 and CDR2 are MDHEN and SYDVKM. The CDR3 is 16 residues long. Unmatched junction bases numbered 18, after V lost 10 bases and J lost 6 bases.

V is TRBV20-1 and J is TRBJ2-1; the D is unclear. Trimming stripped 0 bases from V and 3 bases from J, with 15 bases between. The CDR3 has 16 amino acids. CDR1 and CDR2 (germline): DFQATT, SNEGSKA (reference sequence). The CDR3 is CSARDTRRPNYNEQFF. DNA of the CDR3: TGCAGTGCTAGAGATACGAGGAGACCAAACTACAATGAGCAGTTCTTC.

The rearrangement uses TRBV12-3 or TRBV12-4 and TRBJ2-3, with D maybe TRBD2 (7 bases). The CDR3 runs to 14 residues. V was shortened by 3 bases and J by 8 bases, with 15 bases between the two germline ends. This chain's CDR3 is CASSLGPGGATQYF. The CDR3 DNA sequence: TGTGCCAGCAGTTTGGGCCCTGGGGGGGCTACGCAGTATTTT.

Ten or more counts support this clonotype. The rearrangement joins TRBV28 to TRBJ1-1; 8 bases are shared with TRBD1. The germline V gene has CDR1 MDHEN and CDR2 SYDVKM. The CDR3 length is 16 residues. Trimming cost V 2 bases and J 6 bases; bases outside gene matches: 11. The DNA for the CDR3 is TGTGCCAGCAGTTTACTTCCCGGACAGGGTAGGGCTGAAGCTTTCTTT. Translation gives CASSLLPGQGRAEAFF.

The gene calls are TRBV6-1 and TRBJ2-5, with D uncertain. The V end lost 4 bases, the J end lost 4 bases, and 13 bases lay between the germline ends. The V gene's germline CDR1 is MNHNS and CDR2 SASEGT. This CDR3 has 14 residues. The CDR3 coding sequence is TGTGCCAGCAGTGCCCATCGTGGTATAGAGACCCAGTACTTC. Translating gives CASSAHRGIETQYF.

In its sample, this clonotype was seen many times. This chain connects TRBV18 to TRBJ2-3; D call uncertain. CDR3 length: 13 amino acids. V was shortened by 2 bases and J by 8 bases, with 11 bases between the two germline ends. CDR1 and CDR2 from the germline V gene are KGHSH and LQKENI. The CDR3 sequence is CASSPESGSTQYF. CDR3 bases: TGTGCCAGCTCACCAGAAAGTGGGTCTACGCAGTATTTT. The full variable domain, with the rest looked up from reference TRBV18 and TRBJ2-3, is NAGVMQNPRHLVRRRGQEARLRCSPMKGHSHVYWYRQLPEEGLKFMVYLQKENIIDESGMPKERFSAEFPKEGPSILRIQQVVRGDSAAYFCASSPESGSTQYFGPGTRLTVL.

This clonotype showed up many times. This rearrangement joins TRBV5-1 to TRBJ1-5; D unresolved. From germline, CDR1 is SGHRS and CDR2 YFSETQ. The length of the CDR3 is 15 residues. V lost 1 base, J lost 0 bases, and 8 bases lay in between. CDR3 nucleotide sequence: TGCGCCAGCAGCTTGACCGGGGTTAGCAATCAGCCCCAGCATTTT. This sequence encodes CASSLTGVSNQPQHF.

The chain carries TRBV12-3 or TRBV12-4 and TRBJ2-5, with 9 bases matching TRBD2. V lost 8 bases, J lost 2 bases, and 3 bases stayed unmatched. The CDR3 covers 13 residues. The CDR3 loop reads CASGAGGQETQYF. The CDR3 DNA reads TGTGCCAGCGGGGCGGGAGGGCAAGAGACCCAGTACTTC.

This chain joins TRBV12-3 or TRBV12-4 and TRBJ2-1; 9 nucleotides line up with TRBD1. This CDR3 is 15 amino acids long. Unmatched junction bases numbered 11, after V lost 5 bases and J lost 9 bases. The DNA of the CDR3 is TGTGCCAGCAGTGAAGAGGCCACAGGGGGCGGTGAGCAGTTCTTC. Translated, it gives CASSEEATGGGEQFF.

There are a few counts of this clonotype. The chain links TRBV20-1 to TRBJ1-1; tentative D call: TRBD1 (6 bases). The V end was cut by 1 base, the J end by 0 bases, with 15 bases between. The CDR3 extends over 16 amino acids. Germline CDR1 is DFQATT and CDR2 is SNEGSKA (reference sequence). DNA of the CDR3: TGCAGTGCTAGAGCCCGTGGGGGGCAGGTGAACACTGAAGCTTTCTTT. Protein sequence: CSARARGGQVNTEAFF.

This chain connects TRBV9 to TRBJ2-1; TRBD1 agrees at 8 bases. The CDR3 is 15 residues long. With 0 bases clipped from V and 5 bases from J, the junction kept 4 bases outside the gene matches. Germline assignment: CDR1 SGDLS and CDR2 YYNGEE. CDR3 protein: CASSVAAGGHNEQFF. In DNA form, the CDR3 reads TGTGCCAGCAGCGTAGCGGCAGGGGGCCACAATGAGCAGTTCTTC.

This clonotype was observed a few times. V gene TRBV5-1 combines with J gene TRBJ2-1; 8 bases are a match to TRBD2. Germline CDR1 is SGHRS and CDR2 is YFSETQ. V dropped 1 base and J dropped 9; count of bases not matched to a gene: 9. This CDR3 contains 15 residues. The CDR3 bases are TGCGCCAGCAGCTTGCTCCGGGGGGGTGAGCCTGAGCAGTTCTTC. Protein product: CASSLLRGGEPEQFF.